Presented here are 14 T cell receptor beta chains from one specimen sequenced in a study of cytomegalovirus exposure and HLA in healthy donors. PCR involved 60 Vbeta and 13 Jbeta primers. Only in-frame clones appear in the TCRdb table, and some are missing; sequencing was by immunoSEQ multiplex PCR. The sample lists 95,000 to 100,000 clones, 75% occurring once. Sample: PBMCs. Receptors were obtained from a man in his fifties or sixties in good health and CMV-seronegative.

The V gene is TRBV7-3, the J gene TRBJ2-3, with D uncertain. This CDR3 has 13 residues. Trimming removed 2 bases from V and 2 bases from J, with 5 bases in between. CDR1 and CDR2 from the germline V gene are SGHTA and FQGTGA. The CDR3 sequence: CASSLSLTDTQYF. As DNA, the CDR3 is TGTGCCAGCAGCTTATCCCTCACAGATACGCAGTATTTT. Combining the CDR3 with reference TRBV7-3 and TRBJ2-3 gives the whole variable domain GAGVSQTPSNKVTEKGKYVELRCDPISGHTALYWYRQSLGQGPEFLIYFQGTGAADDSGLPNDRFFAVRPEGSVSTLKIQRTERGDSAVYLCASSLSLTDTQYFGPGTRLTVL.

The V and J genes are TRBV7-9 and TRBJ2-3; D unclear. The CDR3 totals 13 residues. Germline CDR1 reads SEHNR; CDR2 reads FQNEAQ (reference sequence). Trimming cost V 4 bases and J 11 bases, with 16 bases left between them. The CDR3 here is CASSSSSSSEQYF. In nucleotides, the CDR3 is TGTGCCAGCAGCTCTAGTTCCTCTTCTGAGCAGTATTTT.

The chain uses TRBV18 and TRBJ2-5; D not resolved. Germline V lookup: CDR1 KGHSH, CDR2 LQKENI. V was trimmed by 5 bases and J by 2 bases, leaving 9 bases between them. The CDR3 totals 13 residues. The CDR3: CASSTTRQETQYF. The CDR3 nucleotides are TGTGCCAGCTCAACCACCAGGCAAGAGACCCAGTACTTC.

The chain combines TRBV4-2 with TRBJ2-5; no definite D call. Germline V gives CDR1 LGHNA, CDR2 YNFKEQ. The V and J ends lost 3 bases and 5 bases respectively, with 10 bases between them. There are 13 residues in the CDR3. The DNA for the CDR3 is TGTGCCAGCAGCCAGGCCCCTTGGGAGACCCAGTACTTC. It is translated as CASSQAPWETQYF.

The chain has TRBV30 and TRBJ2-5; tentatively, D is TRBD1 (6 bases). The last part of the DNA fits TRBJ2-7 better; the J call may be wrong. CDR3 length: 11 residues. Germline-derived CDR1 and CDR2 are GTSNPN and SVGIG (reference sequence). CDR3 amino acids: CAWSQGNEQYF. CDR3 DNA sequence: TGTGCCTGGTCCCAGGGGAACGAGCAGTACTTC.

This clone appeared a single time. The chain is built from TRBV4-3 and TRBJ2-1; TRBD2 agrees at 11 bases. The CDR3 sequence is 17 residues long. Germline lookup yields CDR1 LGHNA and CDR2 YSLEER. V dropped 1 base and J dropped 3; count of bases not matched to a gene: 5. In nucleotides, the CDR3 is TGCGCCAGCAGCCAAGGGACACTAGCGGGAGTCTACAATGAGCAGTTCTTC. Protein sequence: CASSQGTLAGVYNEQFF.

The chain is built from TRBV30 and TRBJ1-1; D call uncertain. Trimming took 2 bases from V and 1 from J, leaving 5 bases between them. This CDR3 is built from 12 residues. Germline lookup yields CDR1 GTSNPN and CDR2 SVGIG (reference sequence). This CDR3 reads CAWSSGNTEAFF. The CDR3 DNA is TGTGCCTGGAGTTCCGGGAACACTGAAGCTTTCTTT.

The chain carries TRBV28 and TRBJ1-4, with TRBD1 identical over 7 bases. Germline V gives CDR1 MDHEN, CDR2 SYDVKM. The CDR3 contains 13 residues. The V and J ends lost 11 bases and 5 bases, in that order; junction bases with no gene match: 8. The CDR3 loop reads CAARQGGNEKLFF. The CDR3, as DNA: TGTGCCGCACGTCAGGGGGGCAATGAAAAACTGTTTTTT. Full variable domain (remainder filled in from reference TRBV28 and TRBJ1-4): DVKVTQSSRYLVKRTGEKVFLECVQDMDHENMFWYRQDPGLGLRLIYFSYDVKMKEKGDIPEGYSVSREKKERFSLILESASTNQTSMYLCAARQGGNEKLFFGSGTQLSVL.

The chain recombines TRBV30 with TRBJ2-3; D gene unclear. Trimming pared 0 bases from V and 3 bases from J, leaving 7 bases between. Germline CDR1 is GTSNPN and CDR2 is SVGIG (reference sequence). This CDR3 comprises 13 residues. The DNA for the CDR3 is TGTGCCTGGAGTGTGGGCGCGACAGATACGCAGTATTTT. Its translation: CAWSVGATDTQYF.

The V and J genes are TRBV19 and TRBJ2-1; no reliable D call. With 8 bases removed from V and 7 bases from J, the gap between germline ends came to 12 bases. Germline V CDR1 and CDR2: LNHDA, SQIVND (reference sequence). This CDR3 is built from 12 residues. Here the CDR3 DNA reads TGTGCCAGTCGTGGCGGCGGAAATGAGCAGTTCTTC. Translated, it gives CASRGGGNEQFF.

This sequence joins TRBV5-1 and TRBJ1-2; 8 bases line up with TRBD1. The length of the CDR3 is 15 residues. Unmatched junction bases numbered 2, after V lost 0 bases and J lost 1 base. The germline CDR1 and CDR2 sequences are SGHRS and YFSETQ. The chain's CDR3 is CASSLAQGGNYGYTF. CDR3 coding DNA: TGCGCCAGCAGCTTGGCACAGGGGGGTAACTATGGCTACACCTTC.

This clone appeared a few times. The chain recombines TRBV28 with TRBJ1-5; 9 nucleotides match TRBD1. CDR3 length equals 18 residues. After removal of 3 bases from V and 5 bases from J, the junction contained 14 bases not matched to a gene. Germline assignment: CDR1 MDHEN and CDR2 SYDVKM. CDR3 coding DNA: TGTGCCAGCAGTTTGTCCCACAGGGGACAGGGTTTGCATCAGCCCCAGCATTTT. Its translation is CASSLSHRGQGLHQPQHF.

As regards this clone: Its ends do not fully match the called genes, so a read error is possible. V usage is TRBV7-6 and J usage is TRBJ1-1, with a possible D match to TRBD1 (5 bases). The CDR3 consists of 15 residues. In germline, CDR1 is SGHVS, CDR2 FNYEAQ. The CDR3 is CVSSPDIFQGTEAFF. In DNA form, the CDR3 reads TGTGTCAGCAGCCCCGATATCTTTCAGGGCACTGAAGCTTTCTTT.

This chain uses TRBV19 with TRBJ2-3, with a weak D call TRBD1 (6 bases). CDR3 length equals 13 residues. V lost 6 bases to trimming and J lost 2 bases, with 9 bases between them. Germline CDR1 reads LNHDA; CDR2 reads SQIVND (reference sequence). This CDR3 is CASRGQNTDTQYF. CDR3 nucleotide sequence: TGTGCCAGTAGGGGACAAAACACAGATACGCAGTATTTT.